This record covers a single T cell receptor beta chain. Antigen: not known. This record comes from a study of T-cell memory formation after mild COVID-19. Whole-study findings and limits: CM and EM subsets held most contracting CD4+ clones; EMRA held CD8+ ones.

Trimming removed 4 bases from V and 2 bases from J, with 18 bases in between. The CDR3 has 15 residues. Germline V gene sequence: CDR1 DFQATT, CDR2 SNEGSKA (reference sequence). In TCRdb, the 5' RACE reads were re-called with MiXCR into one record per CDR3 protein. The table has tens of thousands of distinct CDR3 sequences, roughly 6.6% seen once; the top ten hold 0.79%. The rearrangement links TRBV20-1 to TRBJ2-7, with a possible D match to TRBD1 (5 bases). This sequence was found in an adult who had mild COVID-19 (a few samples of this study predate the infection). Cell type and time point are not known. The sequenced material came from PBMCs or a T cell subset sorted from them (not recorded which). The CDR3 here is CSAIAPRQSAYEQYF. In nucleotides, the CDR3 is TGCAGTGCTATTGCCCCAAGACAGTCAGCCTACGAGCAGTACTTC.